This T cell receptor (beta chain) originates from a study of radiation and T cells in renal cell carcinoma. This clone was counted once. Sequencing used immunoSEQ multiplex PCR; TCRdb keeps in-frame clones, though not all of them. The sample gives about 91,000 clones, approximately 83% of which show up once; less than 7% is in the top ten. The CDR3 is 14 amino acids. Trimming left V 0 bases short and J 4 bases short, with 10 bases between. The germline CDR1 and CDR2 sequences are SEHNR and FQNEAQ (reference sequence). Noted time point: baseline pretreatment blood. Treatment denoted: 15 Gy SBRT to primary tumor, nephrectomy 4 weeks later. Serial blood draws occurred at baseline and 2 and 4 weeks post-SBRT.

This TCR was recovered from a man aged 55 to 70 with renal cell carcinoma. This chain joins TRBV7-9 and TRBJ2-7; D may be TRBD1 or TRBD2 (5 bases each). Sequencing used blood, obtained from a patient whose treatment included radiotherapy and nephrectomy. The CDR3 nucleotides read TGTGCCAGCAGCTTAGCTTGGGACCGGTACGAGCAGTACTTC. It specifies CASSLAWDRYEQYF.